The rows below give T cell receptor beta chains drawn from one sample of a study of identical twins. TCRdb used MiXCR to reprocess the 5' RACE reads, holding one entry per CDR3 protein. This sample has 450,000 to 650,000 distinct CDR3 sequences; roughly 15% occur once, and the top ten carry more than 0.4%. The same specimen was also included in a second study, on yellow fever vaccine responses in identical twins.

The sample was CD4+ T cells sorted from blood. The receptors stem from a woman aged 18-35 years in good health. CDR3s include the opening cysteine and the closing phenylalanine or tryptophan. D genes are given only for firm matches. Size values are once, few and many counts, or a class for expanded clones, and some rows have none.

CDR3: CSATRLAGGGTDTQYF
DNA: TGCAGTGCTACCAGACTAGCGGGAGGTGGGACAGATACGCAGTATTTT
size: -
V: TRBV20-1
J: TRBJ2-3
D: TRBD2

CDR3: CASSLNTNYGYTF
DNA: TGCGCCAGCAGCTTGAACACAAACTATGGCTACACCTTC
size: -
V: TRBV5-1
J: TRBJ1-2
D: -

CDR3: CASRPDRVYSGYTF
DNA: TGTGCCAGCAGACCGGACAGGGTTTATAGTGGCTACACCTTC
size: -
V: TRBV6-1
J: TRBJ1-2
D: TRBD1

CDR3: CATPVGLAGSRSTDTQYF
DNA: TGTGCCACCCCAGTAGGTCTAGCGGGGTCCCGTTCCACAGATACGCAGTATTTT
size: -
V: TRBV15
J: TRBJ2-3
D: TRBD2

CDR3: CASRQGLAGDYEQFF
DNA: TGTGCCAGCAGGCAGGGGCTAGCGGGAGACTACGAGCAGTTCTTC
size: -
V: TRBV27
J: TRBJ2-1
D: TRBD2

CDR3: CASSLKTGGSGELFF
DNA: TGTGCCAGCAGTTTGAAGACAGGGGGCTCCGGGGAGCTGTTTTTT
size: -
V: TRBV12-3/TRBV12-4
J: TRBJ2-2
D: TRBD1

CDR3: CASSYARGGQGSQPQHF
DNA: TGTGCCAGCAGTTACGCAAGGGGGGGGCAGGGTAGTCAGCCCCAGCATTTT
size: few
V: TRBV6-5
J: TRBJ1-5
D: -

CDR3: CASSQNTGVYEQYF
DNA: TGCGCCAGCAGCCAAAATACAGGAGTCTACGAGCAGTACTTC
size: many
V: TRBV4-1
J: TRBJ2-7
D: -

CDR3: CTVLAGESNEQFF
DNA: TGCACTGTACTAGCGGGAGAATCCAATGAGCAGTTCTTC
size: many
V: TRBV20-1
J: TRBJ2-1
D: TRBD2

CDR3: CASSYSAKMNTEAFF
DNA: TGTGCCAGCAGTTACTCAGCCAAGATGAACACTGAAGCTTTCTTT
size: few
V: TRBV6-5
J: TRBJ1-1
D: -

CDR3: CASSFQGLYEKLFF
DNA: TGTGCCAGCAGTTTTCAGGGGTTGTATGAAAAACTGTTTTTT
size: few
V: TRBV12-3/TRBV12-4
J: TRBJ1-4
D: -

CDR3: CATSRALASNEQFF
DNA: TGTGCCACCAGCAGAGCACTAGCATCCAATGAGCAGTTCTTC
size: few
V: TRBV15
J: TRBJ2-1
D: -

CDR3: CASRSSGDYNEQFF
DNA: TGTGCCAGCAGGTCTTCCGGAGACTACAATGAGCAGTTCTTC
size: once
V: TRBV6-1
J: TRBJ2-1
D: -

CDR3: CSVKEQANYGYTF
DNA: TGCAGCGTTAAAGAACAGGCGAACTATGGCTACACCTTC
size: -
V: TRBV29-1
J: TRBJ1-2
D: -

CDR3: CSAKGVGSPNQPQHF
DNA: TGCAGTGCTAAAGGGGTAGGCAGCCCTAATCAGCCCCAGCATTTT
size: few
V: TRBV20-1
J: TRBJ1-5
D: -

CDR3: CSASRGDYNEQFF
DNA: TGCAGTGCTAGTAGGGGCGACTACAATGAGCAGTTCTTC
size: few
V: TRBV20-1
J: TRBJ2-1
D: -

CDR3: CASRLTSVHYEQYF
DNA: TGTGCCAGCAGACTGACTAGCGTACACTACGAGCAGTACTTC
size: -
V: TRBV7-8
J: TRBJ2-7
D: TRBD2

CDR3: CSACDWGETQYF
DNA: TGCAGTGCTTGTGATTGGGGGGAGACCCAGTACTTC
size: few
V: TRBV20-1
J: TRBJ2-5
D: -

CDR3: CASSPGTRGGLQETQYF
DNA: TGCGCCAGCAGCCCTGGGACCAGGGGTGGTCTCCAAGAGACCCAGTACTTC
size: -
V: TRBV5-1
J: TRBJ2-5
D: -

CDR3: CASSSFTGGAGNIQYF
DNA: TGTGCCAGCAGCTCCTTCACGGGGGGGGCCGGGAACATTCAGTACTTC
size: -
V: TRBV7-9
J: TRBJ2-4
D: TRBD2

CDR3: CASSLDEGPSPLHF
DNA: TGTGCCAGCAGCTTAGATGAGGGTCCCTCACCCCTCCACTTT
size: -
V: TRBV7-8
J: TRBJ1-6
D: -

CDR3: CASSSGLKSTDTQYF
DNA: TGTGCCAGCAGCTCGGGACTAAAGAGCACAGATACGCAGTATTTT
size: -
V: TRBV7-9
J: TRBJ2-3
D: TRBD2

CDR3: CASSMGQGNSGANVLTF
DNA: TGCGCCAGCAGCATGGGACAGGGAAATTCTGGGGCCAACGTCCTGACTTTC
size: few
V: TRBV5-1
J: TRBJ2-6
D: TRBD1

CDR3: CSARDLMGLAKNIQYF
DNA: TGCAGTGCTAGAGATCTAATGGGACTAGCCAAAAACATTCAGTACTTC
size: many
V: TRBV20-1
J: TRBJ2-4
D: -

CDR3: CASSWTSGRVDTQYF
DNA: TGCGCCAGCAGCTGGACTAGCGGGCGGGTAGATACGCAGTATTTT
size: -
V: TRBV5-1
J: TRBJ2-3
D: TRBD2

CDR3: CSANGLNNEQFF
DNA: TGCAGTGCTAACGGACTAAACAATGAGCAGTTCTTC
size: -
V: TRBV20-1
J: TRBJ2-1
D: -

CDR3: CASTTPLRRTGATDTQYF
DNA: TGTGCCAGCACGACCCCGCTACGACGGACAGGGGCCACAGATACGCAGTATTTT
size: -
V: TRBV25-1
J: TRBJ2-3
D: TRBD1

CDR3: CASSSWSGGAIDNEQFF
DNA: TGTGCCAGCAGCTCCTGGAGCGGGGGGGCTATTGACAATGAGCAGTTCTTC
size: -
V: TRBV9
J: TRBJ2-1
D: TRBD2

CDR3: CASSLVSGRGSGANVLTF
DNA: TGTGCCAGCAGCCTTGTGAGCGGGAGGGGATCTGGGGCCAACGTCCTGACTTTC
size: few
V: TRBV3-1
J: TRBJ2-6
D: TRBD2

CDR3: CANLEDIVADTQYF
DNA: TGTGCCAACCTGGAGGATATCGTGGCAGATACGCAGTATTTT
size: few
V: TRBV15
J: TRBJ2-3
D: -

CDR3: CASSLGTYTDTQYF
DNA: TGTGCCAGCAGCTTGGGGACCTACACAGATACGCAGTATTTT
size: few
V: TRBV7-7
J: TRBJ2-3
D: -

CDR3: CASSLLGAYEQFF
DNA: TGTGCCAGCAGTTTACTGGGGGCTTATGAGCAGTTCTTC
size: -
V: TRBV27
J: TRBJ2-1
D: -

CDR3: CAISDLAGRETQYF
DNA: TGTGCCATCAGTGATCTAGCGGGCCGGGAGACCCAGTACTTC
size: -
V: TRBV10-3
J: TRBJ2-5
D: TRBD2

CDR3: CSASAMAGELFF
DNA: TGCAGTGCTAGCGCCATGGCCGGGGAGCTGTTTTTT
size: few
V: TRBV20-1
J: TRBJ2-2
D: -

CDR3: CASRRTGSELWAEAFF
DNA: TGTGCCAGCAGAAGGACAGGGTCTGAGCTTTGGGCTGAAGCTTTCTTT
size: -
V: TRBV2
J: TRBJ1-1
D: TRBD1

CDR3: CASSSDSGEETQYF
DNA: TGCGCCAGCAGTTCCGACAGTGGGGAAGAGACCCAGTACTTC
size: few
V: TRBV5-1
J: TRBJ2-5
D: -

CDR3: CAYPPGTTNTGELFF
DNA: TGCGCCTACCCACCGGGGACAACGAACACCGGGGAGCTGTTTTTT
size: few
V: TRBV5-1
J: TRBJ2-2
D: -

CDR3: CSAKDGPNEQFF
DNA: TGCAGTGCCAAGGACGGACCAAATGAGCAGTTCTTC
size: -
V: TRBV20-1
J: TRBJ2-1
D: -

CDR3: CASSWTGGVNTGELFF
DNA: TGTGCCAGCAGTTGGACAGGGGGGGTGAACACCGGGGAGCTGTTTTTT
size: few
V: TRBV27
J: TRBJ2-2
D: TRBD1

CDR3: CASSFGSGVGTDTQYF
DNA: TGTGCCAGCAGCTTCGGGTCGGGAGTGGGCACAGATACGCAGTATTTT
size: -
V: TRBV11-1
J: TRBJ2-3
D: -

CDR3: CASSDWDCQETQYF
DNA: TGTGCCAGCAGTGATTGGGACTGCCAAGAGACCCAGTACTTC
size: -
V: TRBV27
J: TRBJ2-5
D: -

CDR3: CSARDLAGADTQYF
DNA: TGCAGTGCTAGAGATCTGGCAGGGGCAGATACGCAGTATTTT
size: few
V: TRBV20-1
J: TRBJ2-3
D: -